One T cell receptor beta chain is described in this entry. This clonotype was counted a few times. Its antigen remains unidentified. Per-nucleotide qualities are absent, and no much larger clonotype sits a single base away. The hyperthyroidism patients were between 18 and 65 years old and newly diagnosed, with a disease duration of less than 2 months. Patients with uncontrolled infections, other autoimmune diseases, pregnancy or lactation were excluded. Diagnoses were established on the basis of clinical symptoms, serum thyroxine and TRAb, thyroid ultrasound, and orbital computed tomography. Blood from progressor patients was drawn when they were first diagnosed with hyperthyroidism, before any ophthalmopathy symptoms appeared. Ficoll-Paque density gradient centrifugation was used to isolate PBMCs from about 10 ml of fresh peripheral blood. Patients classed as progressors first received a Graves' hyperthyroidism diagnosis and then went on to develop ophthalmopathy during follow-up. Total RNA was extracted using Trizol reagent, and RNA quality was assessed on an Agilent 2100 Bioanalyzer.

Trimming removed 6 bases from V and 0 bases from J, leaving 17 bases between the germline ends. The CDR3 has 16 amino acids, counting the end cysteine and phenylalanine. The DNA shown is the 48-base CDR3, in frame from base 1. These data originate in a study of T cells in Graves' hyperthyroidism and ophthalmopathy (dated by TCRdb to between 2018 and 2020). About the study as a whole: Peripheral blood samples were taken at the time of initial diagnosis, prior to any treatment. To identify distinguishing TCR V-J signatures, a discovery cohort of around 98 patients was used, comprising 40 to 45 with Graves' ophthalmopathy and around 60 with stable Graves' hyperthyroidism. Prospective prediction of ophthalmopathy was tested in an independent validation cohort of fewer than 20 hyperthyroidism patients and 15 to 17 patients who later progressed to ophthalmopathy. The 80 to 100 discovery patients were randomly divided into training and test sets at a 7:3 ratio. In more than 5 Graves' hyperthyroidism patients, the study also compared T-cell repertoires from thyroid tissue with T-cell repertoires from blood. After blood sampling, hyperthyroidism patients were treated with methimazole at a starting dose of 30 mg daily, and ophthalmopathy patients were treated with high-dose intravenous methylprednisolone. TCR Vbeta CDR3 sequencing of roughly 140 peripheral blood samples (more than 40 ophthalmopathy, over 70 hyperthyroidism and some 17 progressor patients) is reported in the paper. On the study overall, not on this receptor specifically: In cross-validation, a model built on a 13 V-J signature told ophthalmopathy apart from stable hyperthyroidism with 85% to 90% sensitivity and about 81% specificity, and in testing the same model reached 80%/75%. No statistical method was used to set the sample size in advance, and investigators knew the group allocation. Most expanded thyroid clonotypes (frequency above 0.001) were also detected in blood, suggesting blood repertoires may reflect thyroid immune responses. During validation, the model predicted progression to ophthalmopathy a median of roughly six months ahead of onset, with just under 71% sensitivity and almost 75% specificity.

The TCR beta CDR3 regions were amplified from RNA transcripts. The TCR CDR3 was subjected to a first round of RT-PCR using the HTBI primer set and the Qiagen OneStep RT-PCR kit. The libraries were constructed in a second round of multiplex PCR and then size-selected and purified. Libraries were sequenced paired-end with 100 bp reads on an Illumina HiSeq2000. The original pipeline was this. SOAPnuke was used to process the raw data, removing reads that contained adapters or uncalled bases, had a mean Phred below 15, or lacked an exact match to the constant primer or identifier. High-quality paired reads were merged using COPE v1.2.5, and each unique nucleotide sequence was defined as a clonotype. MiTCR v1.1 was used to align clonotypes to the IMGT TRBV, TRBD and TRBJ reference segments. The analysis was restricted to V-J combinations with a frequency above 0.0001, which together covered 99.2% of the repertoires. The TCS score was defined as the ratio of F50 (clonal expansion) to E x V (chaos), calculated using BLOSUM62-based TCRdist between CDR3 peptides within each V-J. Welch's t-statistics and random forest reduced 450 to 600 V-J features to roughly 13, which were used in a naive Bayes classifier (R e1071). TCRdb itself trimmed the public reads at Q25 with fastp, ran MiXCR and retained productive beta chains. Rows matching on CDR3 protein sequence are summarized as one entry with the most common DNA and genes. TCRdb's processing, not the authors' own work, is the source of the V and J calls. This sample is represented by under 750,000 distinct CDR3 sequences; around 20% of them were singletons. Clones ranked in the top ten supply 16% of the sample.

The chain links TRBV12-3 or TRBV12-4 with TRBJ1-2, with an unclear D gene assignment. The source material was blood. This receptor was identified in a woman in her forties or fifties with Graves' hyperthyroidism that later progressed to Graves' ophthalmopathy. Here is the DNA: TGTGCCAGCAGCCTCGTCCTTGGTCGGGCTAACTATGGCTACACCTTC. This yields the protein CASSLVLGRANYGYTF.